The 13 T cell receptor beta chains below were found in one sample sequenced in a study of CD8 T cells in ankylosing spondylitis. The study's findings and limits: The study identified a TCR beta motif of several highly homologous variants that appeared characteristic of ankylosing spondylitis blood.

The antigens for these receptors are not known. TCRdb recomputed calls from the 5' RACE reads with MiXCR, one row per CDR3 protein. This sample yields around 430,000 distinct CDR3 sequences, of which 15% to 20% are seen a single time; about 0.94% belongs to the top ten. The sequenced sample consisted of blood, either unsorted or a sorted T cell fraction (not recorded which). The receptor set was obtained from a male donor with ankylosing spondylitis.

CDR3 bases: TGTGCCAGCAGCCAGCAAACTAGCGGGAGGACAGATACGCAGTATTTT. Translated, it gives CASSQQTSGRTDTQYF. The chain links TRBV14 to TRBJ2-3; 12 bases are shared with TRBD2. The J segment lost 3 bases and the V segment lost 3 bases, leaving 4 bases of the junction unmatched. This CDR3 contains 16 residues. Germline assignment: CDR1 SGHDN and CDR2 FVKESK.

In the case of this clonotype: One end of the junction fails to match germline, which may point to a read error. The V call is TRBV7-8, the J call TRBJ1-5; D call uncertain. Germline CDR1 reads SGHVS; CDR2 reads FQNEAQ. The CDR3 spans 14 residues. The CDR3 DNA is TGTGCCAGCAGCTCCCAGAAGGGTAATCAGCCCCAGCGTTTT. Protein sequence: CASSSQKGNQPQRF.

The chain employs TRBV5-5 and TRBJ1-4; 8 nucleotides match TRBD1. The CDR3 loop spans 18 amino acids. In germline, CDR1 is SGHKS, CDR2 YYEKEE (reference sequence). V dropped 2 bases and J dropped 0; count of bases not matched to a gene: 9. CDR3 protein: CASSFRDRLSSTNEKLFF. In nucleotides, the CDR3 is TGTGCCAGCAGCTTTCGGGACAGGCTCTCCTCAACTAATGAAAAACTGTTTTTT.

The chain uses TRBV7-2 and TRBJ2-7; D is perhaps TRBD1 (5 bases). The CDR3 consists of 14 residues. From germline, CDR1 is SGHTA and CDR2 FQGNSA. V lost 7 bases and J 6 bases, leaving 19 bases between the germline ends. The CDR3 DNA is TGTGCCAGCACTTCCTCAGGGAACTTTGCCGAGCAGTACTTC. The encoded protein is CASTSSGNFAEQYF.

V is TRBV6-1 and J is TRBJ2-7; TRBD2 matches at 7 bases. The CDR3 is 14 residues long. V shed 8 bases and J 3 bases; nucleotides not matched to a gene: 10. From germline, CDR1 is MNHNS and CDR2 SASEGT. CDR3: CASAVGRGYYEQYF. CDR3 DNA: TGTGCCAGCGCCGTGGGGAGGGGCTACTACGAGCAGTACTTC.

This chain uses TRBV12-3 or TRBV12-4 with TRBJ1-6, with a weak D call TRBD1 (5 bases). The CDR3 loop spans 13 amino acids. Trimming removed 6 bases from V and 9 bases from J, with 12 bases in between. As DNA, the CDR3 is TGTGCCAGCAGCCAAATGGGACTTTCACCCCTCCACTTT. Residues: CASSQMGLSPLHF.

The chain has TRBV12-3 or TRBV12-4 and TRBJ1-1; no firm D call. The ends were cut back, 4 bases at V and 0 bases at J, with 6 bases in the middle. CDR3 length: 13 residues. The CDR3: CASSSNMNTEAFF. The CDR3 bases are TGTGCCAGCAGTTCCAATATGAACACTGAAGCTTTCTTT.

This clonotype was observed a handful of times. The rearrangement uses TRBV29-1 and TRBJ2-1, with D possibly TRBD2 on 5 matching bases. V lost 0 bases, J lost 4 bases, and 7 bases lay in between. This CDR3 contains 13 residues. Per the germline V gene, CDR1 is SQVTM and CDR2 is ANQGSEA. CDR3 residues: CSVEEDFYNEQFF. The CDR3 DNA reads TGCAGCGTTGAAGAGGACTTTTACAATGAGCAGTTCTTC.

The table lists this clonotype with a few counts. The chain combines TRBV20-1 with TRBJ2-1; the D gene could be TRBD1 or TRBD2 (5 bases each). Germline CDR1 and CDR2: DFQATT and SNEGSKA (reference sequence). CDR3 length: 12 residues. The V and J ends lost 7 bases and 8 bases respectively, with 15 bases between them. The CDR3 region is CSVRGVRDEQFF. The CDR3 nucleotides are TGCAGTGTCAGAGGGGTTCGCGATGAGCAGTTCTTC.

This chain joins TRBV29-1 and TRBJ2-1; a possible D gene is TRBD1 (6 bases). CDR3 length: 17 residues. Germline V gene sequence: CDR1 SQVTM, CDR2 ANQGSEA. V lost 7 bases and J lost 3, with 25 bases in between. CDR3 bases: TGCAGCGATCCGCCGACTCAAGACAGGTCTTTCTACAATGAGCAGTTCTTC. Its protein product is CSDPPTQDRSFYNEQFF.

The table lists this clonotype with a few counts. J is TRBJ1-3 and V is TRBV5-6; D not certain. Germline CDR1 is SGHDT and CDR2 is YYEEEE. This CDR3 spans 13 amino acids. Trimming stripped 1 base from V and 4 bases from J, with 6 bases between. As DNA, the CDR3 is TGTGCCAGCAGCTTGTTGGGGGGAAACACCATATATTTT. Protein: CASSLLGGNTIYF.

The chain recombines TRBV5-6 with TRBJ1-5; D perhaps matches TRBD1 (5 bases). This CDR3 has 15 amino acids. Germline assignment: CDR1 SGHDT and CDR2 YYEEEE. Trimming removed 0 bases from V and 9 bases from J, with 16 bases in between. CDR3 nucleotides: TGTGCCAGCAGCTTGGCCGGCAGGGTGATATCGCCCCAGCATTTT. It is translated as CASSLAGRVISPQHF.

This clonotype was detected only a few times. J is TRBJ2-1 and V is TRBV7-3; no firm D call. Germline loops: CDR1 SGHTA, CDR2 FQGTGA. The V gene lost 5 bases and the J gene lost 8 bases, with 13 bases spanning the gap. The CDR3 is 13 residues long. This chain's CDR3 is CASSLKGGDEQFF. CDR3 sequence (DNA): TGTGCCAGCAGCCTCAAGGGTGGAGATGAGCAGTTCTTC. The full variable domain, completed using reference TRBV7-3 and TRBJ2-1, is GAGVSQTPSNKVTEKGKYVELRCDPISGHTALYWYRQSLGQGPEFLIYFQGTGAADDSGLPNDRFFAVRPEGSVSTLKIQRTERGDSAVYLCASSLKGGDEQFFGPGTRLTVL.